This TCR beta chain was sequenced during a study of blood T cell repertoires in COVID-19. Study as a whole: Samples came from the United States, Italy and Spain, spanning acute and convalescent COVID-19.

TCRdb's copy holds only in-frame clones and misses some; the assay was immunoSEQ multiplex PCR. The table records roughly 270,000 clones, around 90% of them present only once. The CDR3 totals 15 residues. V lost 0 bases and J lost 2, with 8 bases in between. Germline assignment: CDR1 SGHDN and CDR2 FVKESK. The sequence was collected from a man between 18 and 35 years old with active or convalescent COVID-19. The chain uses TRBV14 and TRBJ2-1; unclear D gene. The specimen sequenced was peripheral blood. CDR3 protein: CASSQDRFPYNEQFF. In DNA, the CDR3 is TGTGCCAGCAGCCAAGACAGGTTTCCCTACAATGAGCAGTTCTTC.